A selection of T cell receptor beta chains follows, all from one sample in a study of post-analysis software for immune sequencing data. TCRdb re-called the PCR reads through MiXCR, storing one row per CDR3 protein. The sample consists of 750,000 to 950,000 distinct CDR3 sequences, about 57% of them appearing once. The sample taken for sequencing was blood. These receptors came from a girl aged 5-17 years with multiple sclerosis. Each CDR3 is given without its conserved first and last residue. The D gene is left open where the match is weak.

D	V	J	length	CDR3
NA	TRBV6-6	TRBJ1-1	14	ASSYPTVDMNTEAF
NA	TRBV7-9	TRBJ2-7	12	ASNSLQSSYEQY
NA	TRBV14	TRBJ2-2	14	ASSQVTSARTGELF
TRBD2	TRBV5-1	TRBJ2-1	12	ASSLEGLDNEQF
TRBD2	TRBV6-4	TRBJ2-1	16	ASSDQPGLAGGPVEQF
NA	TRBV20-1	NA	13	SARGDPARLETQY
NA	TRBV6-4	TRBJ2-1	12	ASSVRSEGNEQF
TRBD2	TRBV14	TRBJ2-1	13	ASRARASGGAPQF
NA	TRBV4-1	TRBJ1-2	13	ASSQDWGEAYGYT
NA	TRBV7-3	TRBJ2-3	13	ASSESGRSTDTQY
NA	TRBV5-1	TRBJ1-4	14	ASSPEGLAGNEKLF
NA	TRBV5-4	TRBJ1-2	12	ASSLDQYNYGYT
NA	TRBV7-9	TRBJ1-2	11	ASSAGNNYGYT
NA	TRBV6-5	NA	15	ASSYDSIGIRKNEQF
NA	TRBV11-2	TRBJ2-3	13	ASSPQPGQTDTQY
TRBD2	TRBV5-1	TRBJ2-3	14	ASSNGGGRAFDTQY
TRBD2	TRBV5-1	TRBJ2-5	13	ASSSQRGAQETQY
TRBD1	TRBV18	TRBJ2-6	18	ASSPRTGRNGIAGANVLT
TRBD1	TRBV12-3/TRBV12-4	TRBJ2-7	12	ASRFGGQGVEQY
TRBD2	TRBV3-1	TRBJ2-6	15	ASSPWRGGLGANVLT
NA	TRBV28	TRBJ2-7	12	ATLGAGTTYEQY
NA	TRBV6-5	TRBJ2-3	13	ASSYRGQITDTQY
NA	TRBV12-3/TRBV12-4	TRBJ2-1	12	ASSWTPPANEQF
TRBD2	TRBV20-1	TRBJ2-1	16	SASLLKTSGGDVNEQF
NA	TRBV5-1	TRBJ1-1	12	ASREQVEGPEAF
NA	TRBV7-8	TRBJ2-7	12	ASSQAGNWGEQY
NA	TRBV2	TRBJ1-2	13	ASSFHPEGEDGYT
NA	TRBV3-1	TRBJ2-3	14	ASSPATRHPTDTQY
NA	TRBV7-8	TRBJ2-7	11	AVGRGSPYEQY
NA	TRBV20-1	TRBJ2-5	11	SASRQIQETQY
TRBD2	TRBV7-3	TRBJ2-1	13	ASSLKLAGRNEQF
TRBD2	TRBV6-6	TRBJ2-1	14	ASSYSKRGFSNEQF
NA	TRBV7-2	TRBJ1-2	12	ASSLYRVGYGYT
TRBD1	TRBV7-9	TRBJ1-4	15	ASSSPHPGQENEKLF
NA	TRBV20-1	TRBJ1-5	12	SAKQDRPNQPQH
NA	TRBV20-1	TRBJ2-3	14	SAREPAGKSTDTQY
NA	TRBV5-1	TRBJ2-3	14	ASSLEGGQHTDTQY
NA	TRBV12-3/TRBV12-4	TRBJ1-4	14	ASSYADGPSNEKLF
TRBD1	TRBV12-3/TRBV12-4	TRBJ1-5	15	ASSFWAGGEVSQPQH
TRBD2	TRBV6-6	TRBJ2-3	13	ASSYLGLASDTQY
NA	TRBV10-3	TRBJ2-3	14	AISDPSLGTTDTQY
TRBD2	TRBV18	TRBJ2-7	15	ASSRTSGGTLSYEQY
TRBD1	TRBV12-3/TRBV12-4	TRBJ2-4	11	ASSFDRGNIQY
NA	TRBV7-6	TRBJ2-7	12	ASSSPLATYEQY
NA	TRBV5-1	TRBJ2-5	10	ASSSGEETQY
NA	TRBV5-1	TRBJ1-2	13	ASSLSAGGNYGYT
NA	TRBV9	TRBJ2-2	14	ASSEIGGSNTGELF
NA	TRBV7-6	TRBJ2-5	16	ASSLAASGGWGPETQY
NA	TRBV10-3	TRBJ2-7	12	AISEREGSYEQY
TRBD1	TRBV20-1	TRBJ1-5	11	SAIQGANQPQH
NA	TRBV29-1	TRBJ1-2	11	SVANRPNYGYT
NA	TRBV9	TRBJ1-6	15	ASSVGGQSSYNSPLH
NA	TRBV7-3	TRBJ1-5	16	ASSLMAGGTRKGEPQH
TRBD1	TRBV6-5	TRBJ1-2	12	ASSSRGQNYGYT
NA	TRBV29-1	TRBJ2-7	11	SVAGMLSYEQY
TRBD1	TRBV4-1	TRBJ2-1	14	ASSQGDRVQFDEQF
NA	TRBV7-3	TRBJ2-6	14	ASSPLSSSGANVLT